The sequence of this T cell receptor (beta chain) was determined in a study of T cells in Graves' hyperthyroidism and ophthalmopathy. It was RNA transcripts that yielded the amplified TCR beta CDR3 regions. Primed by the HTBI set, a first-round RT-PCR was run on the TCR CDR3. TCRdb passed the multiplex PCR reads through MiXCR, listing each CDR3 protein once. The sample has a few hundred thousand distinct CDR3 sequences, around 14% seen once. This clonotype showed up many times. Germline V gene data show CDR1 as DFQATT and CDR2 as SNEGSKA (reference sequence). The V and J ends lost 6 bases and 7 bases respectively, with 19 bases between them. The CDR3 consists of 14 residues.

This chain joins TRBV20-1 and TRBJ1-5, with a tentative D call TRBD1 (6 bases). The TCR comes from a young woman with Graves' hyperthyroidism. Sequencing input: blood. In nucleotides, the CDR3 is TGCAGTGCCGCTAGGGGGGGAGTCGCACAGCCCCAGCATTTT. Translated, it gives CSAARGGVAQPQHF.